The rows below give T cell receptor beta chains drawn from one sample of a study of CD8 T cells in ankylosing spondylitis. TCRdb independently ran MiXCR on the 5' RACE reads; one entry per CDR3 protein. This table has approximately 300,000 distinct CDR3 sequences, 15% to 20% appearing once. Sample: blood, either unsorted or a sorted T cell fraction (not recorded which). Receptors were obtained from a male donor with ankylosing spondylitis or in good health (not recorded which). CDR3s include the opening cysteine and the closing phenylalanine or tryptophan.

TRBV24-1	14	CATSDPGLRNGYTF
TRBV18	16	CASSASGGGLYNEQFF
TRBV25-1	11	CASSELIVQFF
TRBV20-1	16	CSARDGGRGPADTQYF
TRBV9	14	CASSQTTANTEAFF
TRBV7-3	18	CASSFGASGRTSTDTQYF
TRBV6-5	14	CASSYGTVYNEQFF
TRBV7-8	16	CASSFWGQGNTGELFF
TRBV5-5	15	CASSTPGQGNNEQFF
TRBV5-1	20	CASSSAPTAGGLVNTGELFF
TRBV29-1	13	CSVCKTTGAEAFF
TRBV20-1	15	CSAEEFRSSTDTQYF
TRBV7-3	14	CASRRSSGNNEQFF
TRBV24-1	13	CATRTGAVDTQYF
TRBV20-1	17	CSAPGGQGGSYNSPLHF
TRBV9	15	CASSASGILYNEQFF
TRBV10-3	13	CATSRGTWNEQFF
TRBV7-2	15	CASSFSSFRTGELFF
TRBV11-2	17	CASSLNPWAGSRKTQYF
TRBV5-5	15	CASSLAVLDTGELFF
TRBV5-1	13	CASSQQGEETQYF
TRBV20-1	15	CSARAPRGEYTEAFF
TRBV28	14	CASSFGELGPGAFF
TRBV29-1	14	CSVRQGVGQETQYF
TRBV12-3/TRBV12-4	14	CASSSNGGGETQYF
TRBV20-1	14	CSALSSGPHNEQFF
TRBV7-3	17	CASSLNTGGAGANVLTF
TRBV18	16	CASSPNRGIFGNTIYF
TRBV4-1	15	CASSQLGTGGTEAFF
TRBV24-1	15	CATSASTGSTDTQYF
TRBV5-5	16	CASSFATGGVGNEQFF
TRBV2	16	CASSEADSNLNTEAFF
TRBV7-2	16	CASSSKGPGMGNTIYF
TRBV20-1	13	CSAVRDLEDTQYF
TRBV7-9	14	CASSFLVNPGELFF
TRBV7-9	14	CASSLKTEKTEAFF
TRBV20-1	17	CSAREVSGGVNTDTQYF
TRBV25-1	15	CASSELTGTAMSYTF
TRBV9	15	CASSPRPGGASGYTF
TRBV30	15	CAWSPPGTGARTQYF
TRBV2	14	CASREVTIYNEQFF
TRBV7-2	16	CASSLRRTLQGDTQYF
TRBV5-1	14	CASSLAVGSGELFF
TRBV20-1	11	CSAPVDSKAFF
TRBV29-1	15	CSVASGSTSTDTQYF
TRBV6-1	15	CASSGTQIVQQPQHF